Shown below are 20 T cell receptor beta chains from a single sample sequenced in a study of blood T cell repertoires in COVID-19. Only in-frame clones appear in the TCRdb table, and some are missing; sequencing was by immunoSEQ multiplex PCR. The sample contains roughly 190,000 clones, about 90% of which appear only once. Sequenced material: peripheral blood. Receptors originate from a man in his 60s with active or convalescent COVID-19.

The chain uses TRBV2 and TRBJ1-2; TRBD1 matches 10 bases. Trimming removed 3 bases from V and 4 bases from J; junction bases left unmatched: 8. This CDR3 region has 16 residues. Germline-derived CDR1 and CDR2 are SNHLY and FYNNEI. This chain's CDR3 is CASSESSTGGAYGYTF. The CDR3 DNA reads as TGTGCCAGCAGTGAGTCCTCGACAGGGGGCGCCTATGGCTACACCTTC. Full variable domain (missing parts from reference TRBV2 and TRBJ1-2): EPEVTQTPSHQVTQMGQEVILRCVPISNHLYFYWYRQILGQKVEFLVSFYNNEISEKSEIFDDQFSVERPDGSNFTLKIRSTKLEDSAMYFCASSESSTGGAYGYTFGSGTRLTVV.

CDR3 sequence reads: CASTHVQGGGYTF. Written as DNA, the CDR3 is TGTGCCAGTACCCACGTCCAAGGGGGAGGCTACACCTTC. The chain recombines TRBV19 with TRBJ1-2; tentatively, D is TRBD1 (6 bases). V was shortened by 7 bases and J by 8 bases, with 17 bases between the two germline ends. This CDR3 contains 13 residues. Germline CDR1 reads LNHDA; CDR2 reads SQIVND (reference sequence).

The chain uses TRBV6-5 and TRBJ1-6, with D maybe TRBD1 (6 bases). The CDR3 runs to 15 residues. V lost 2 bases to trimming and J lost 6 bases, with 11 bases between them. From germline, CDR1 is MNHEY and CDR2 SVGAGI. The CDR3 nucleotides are TGTGCCAGCAGTTACCAGGACAGTATTAATTCACCCCTCCACTTT. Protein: CASSYQDSINSPLHF.

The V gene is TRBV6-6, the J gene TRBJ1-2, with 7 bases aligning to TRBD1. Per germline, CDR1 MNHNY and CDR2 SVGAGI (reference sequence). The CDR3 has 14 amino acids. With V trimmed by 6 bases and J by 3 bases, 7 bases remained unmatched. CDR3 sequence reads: CASRPPGQHYGYTF. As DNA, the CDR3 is TGTGCCAGCAGGCCGCCGGGACAGCACTATGGCTACACCTTC.

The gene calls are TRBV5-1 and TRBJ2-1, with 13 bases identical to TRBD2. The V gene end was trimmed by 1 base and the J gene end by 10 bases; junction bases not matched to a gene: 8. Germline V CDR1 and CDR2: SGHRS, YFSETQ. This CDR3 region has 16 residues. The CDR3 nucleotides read TGCGCCAGCAGCTTGACTACTAGCGGGGGGGCCAAGGAGCAGTTCTTC. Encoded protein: CASSLTTSGGAKEQFF.

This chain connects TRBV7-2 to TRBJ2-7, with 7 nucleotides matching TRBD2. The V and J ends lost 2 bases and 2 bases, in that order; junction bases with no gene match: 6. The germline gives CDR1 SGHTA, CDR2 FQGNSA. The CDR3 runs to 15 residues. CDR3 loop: CASSLLAGTTYEQYF. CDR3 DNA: TGTGCCAGCAGCTTACTTGCAGGGACTACCTACGAGCAGTACTTC.

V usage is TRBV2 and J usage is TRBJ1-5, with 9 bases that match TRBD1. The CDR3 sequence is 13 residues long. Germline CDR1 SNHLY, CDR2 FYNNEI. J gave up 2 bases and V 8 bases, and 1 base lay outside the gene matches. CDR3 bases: TGTGCCAGCGGGGACAGGGGCAATCAGCCCCAGCATTTT. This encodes CASGDRGNQPQHF. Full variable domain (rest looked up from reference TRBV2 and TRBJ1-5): EPEVTQTPSHQVTQMGQEVILRCVPISNHLYFYWYRQILGQKVEFLVSFYNNEISEKSEIFDDQFSVERPDGSNFTLKIRSTKLEDSAMYFCASGDRGNQPQHFGDGTRLSIL.

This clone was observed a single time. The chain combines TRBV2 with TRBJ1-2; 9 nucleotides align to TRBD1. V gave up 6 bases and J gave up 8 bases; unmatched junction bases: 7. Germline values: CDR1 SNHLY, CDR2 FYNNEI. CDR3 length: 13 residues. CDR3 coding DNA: TGTGCCAGCAGCCAGACAGGGGGGAGAGGCTACACCTTC. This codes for CASSQTGGRGYTF.

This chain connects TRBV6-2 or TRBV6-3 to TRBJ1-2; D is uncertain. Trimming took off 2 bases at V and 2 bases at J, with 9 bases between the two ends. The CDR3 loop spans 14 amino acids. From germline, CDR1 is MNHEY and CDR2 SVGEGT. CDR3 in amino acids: CASSYVQANYGYTF. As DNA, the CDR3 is TGTGCCAGCAGTTACGTCCAGGCGAACTATGGCTACACCTTC.

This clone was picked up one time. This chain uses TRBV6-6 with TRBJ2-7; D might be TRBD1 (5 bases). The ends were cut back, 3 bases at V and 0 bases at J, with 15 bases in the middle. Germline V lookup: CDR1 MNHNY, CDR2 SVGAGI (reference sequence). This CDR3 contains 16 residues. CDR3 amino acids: CASSYGQGPLSYEQYF. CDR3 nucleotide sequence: TGTGCCAGCAGTTATGGTCAGGGCCCGCTCTCCTACGAGCAGTACTTC.

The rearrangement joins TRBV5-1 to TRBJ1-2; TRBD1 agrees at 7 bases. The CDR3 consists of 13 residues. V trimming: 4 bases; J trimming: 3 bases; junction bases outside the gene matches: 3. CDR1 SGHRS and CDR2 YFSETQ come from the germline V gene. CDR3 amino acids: CASSRGQDYGYTF. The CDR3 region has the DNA TGCGCCAGCAGCCGTGGACAGGACTATGGCTACACCTTC.

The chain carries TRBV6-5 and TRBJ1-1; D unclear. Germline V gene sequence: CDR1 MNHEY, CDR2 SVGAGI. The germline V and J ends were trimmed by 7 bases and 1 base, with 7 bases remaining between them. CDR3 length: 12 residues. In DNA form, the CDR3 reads TGTGCCAGCAAAGCAGGGAACACTGAAGCTTTCTTT. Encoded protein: CASKAGNTEAFF.

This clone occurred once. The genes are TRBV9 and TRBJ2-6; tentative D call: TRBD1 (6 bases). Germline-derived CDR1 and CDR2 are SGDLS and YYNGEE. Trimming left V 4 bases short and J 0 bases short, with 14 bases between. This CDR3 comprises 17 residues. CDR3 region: CASSPSGTTSGANVLTF. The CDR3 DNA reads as TGTGCCAGCAGCCCGTCCGGGACAACCTCTGGGGCCAACGTCCTGACTTTC. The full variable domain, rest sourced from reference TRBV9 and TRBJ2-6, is DSGVTQTPKHLITATGQRVTLRCSPRSGDLSVYWYQQSLDQGLQFLIQYYNGEERAKGNILERFSAQQFPDLHSELNLSSLELGDSALYFCASSPSGTTSGANVLTFGAGSRLTVL.

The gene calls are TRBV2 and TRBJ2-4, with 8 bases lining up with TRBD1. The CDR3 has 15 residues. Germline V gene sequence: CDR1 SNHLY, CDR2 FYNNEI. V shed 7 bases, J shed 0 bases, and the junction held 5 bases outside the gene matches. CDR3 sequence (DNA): TGTGCCAGCAAGATCAGGGGGCTAGCCAAAAACATTCAGTACTTC. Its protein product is CASKIRGLAKNIQYF.

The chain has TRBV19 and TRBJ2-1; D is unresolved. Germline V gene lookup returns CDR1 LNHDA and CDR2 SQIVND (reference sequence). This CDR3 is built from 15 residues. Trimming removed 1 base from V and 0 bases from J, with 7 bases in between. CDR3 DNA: TGTGCCAGTAGTATAGGTCCCAGCTCCTACAATGAGCAGTTCTTC. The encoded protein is CASSIGPSSYNEQFF.

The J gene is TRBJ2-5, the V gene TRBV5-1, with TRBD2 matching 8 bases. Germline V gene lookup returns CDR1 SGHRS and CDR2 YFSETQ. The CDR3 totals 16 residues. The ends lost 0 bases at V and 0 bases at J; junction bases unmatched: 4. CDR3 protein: CASSLGNSGNQETQYF. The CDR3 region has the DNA TGCGCCAGCAGCTTGGGGAATAGCGGGAACCAAGAGACCCAGTACTTC.

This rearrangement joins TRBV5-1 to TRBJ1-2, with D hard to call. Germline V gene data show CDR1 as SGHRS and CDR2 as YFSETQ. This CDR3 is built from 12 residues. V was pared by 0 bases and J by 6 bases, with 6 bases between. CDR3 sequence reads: CASSLEQDGYTF. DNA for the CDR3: TGCGCCAGCAGCTTGGAGCAGGATGGCTACACCTTC.

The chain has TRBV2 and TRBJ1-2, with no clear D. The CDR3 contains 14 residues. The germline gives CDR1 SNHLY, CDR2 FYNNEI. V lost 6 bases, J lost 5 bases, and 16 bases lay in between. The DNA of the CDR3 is TGTGCCAGCAGCGACAAACCGACGGCTTATGGCTACACCTTC. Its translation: CASSDKPTAYGYTF. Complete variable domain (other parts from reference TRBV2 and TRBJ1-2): EPEVTQTPSHQVTQMGQEVILRCVPISNHLYFYWYRQILGQKVEFLVSFYNNEISEKSEIFDDQFSVERPDGSNFTLKIRSTKLEDSAMYFCASSDKPTAYGYTFGSGTRLTVV.

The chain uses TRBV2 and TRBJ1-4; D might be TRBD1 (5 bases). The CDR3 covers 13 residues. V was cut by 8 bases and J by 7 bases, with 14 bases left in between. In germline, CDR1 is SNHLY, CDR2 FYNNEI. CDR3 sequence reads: CASSAGGSEKLFF. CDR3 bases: TGTGCCAGCTCGGCGGGGGGGAGTGAAAAACTGTTTTTT. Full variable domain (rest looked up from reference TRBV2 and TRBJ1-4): EPEVTQTPSHQVTQMGQEVILRCVPISNHLYFYWYRQILGQKVEFLVSFYNNEISEKSEIFDDQFSVERPDGSNFTLKIRSTKLEDSAMYFCASSAGGSEKLFFGSGTQLSVL.

DNA of the CDR3: TGTGCCAGCAGTTTAGTAGCGGGACGTCTAGGGGAGACCCAGTACTTC. Its protein product is CASSLVAGRLGETQYF. This rearrangement joins TRBV27 to TRBJ2-5, with 8 bases matching TRBD2. CDR3 length: 16 amino acids. Losses at the gene ends were 2 bases for V and 5 bases for J; bases not matched to a gene: 10. Per germline, CDR1 MNHEY and CDR2 SMNVEV (reference sequence).